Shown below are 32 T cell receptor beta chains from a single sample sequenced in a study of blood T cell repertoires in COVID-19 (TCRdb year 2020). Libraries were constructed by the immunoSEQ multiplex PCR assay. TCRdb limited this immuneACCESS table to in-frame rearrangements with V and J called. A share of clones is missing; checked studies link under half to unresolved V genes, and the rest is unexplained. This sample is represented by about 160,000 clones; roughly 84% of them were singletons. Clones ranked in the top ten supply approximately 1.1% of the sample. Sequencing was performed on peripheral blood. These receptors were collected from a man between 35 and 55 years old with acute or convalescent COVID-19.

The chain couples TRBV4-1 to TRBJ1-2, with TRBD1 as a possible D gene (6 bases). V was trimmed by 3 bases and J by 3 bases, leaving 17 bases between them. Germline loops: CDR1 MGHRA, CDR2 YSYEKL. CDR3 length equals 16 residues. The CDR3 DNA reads TGCGCCAGCAGCCAGACCTCAACAGGGTGGGACTATGGCTACACCTTC. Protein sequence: CASSQTSTGWDYGYTF.

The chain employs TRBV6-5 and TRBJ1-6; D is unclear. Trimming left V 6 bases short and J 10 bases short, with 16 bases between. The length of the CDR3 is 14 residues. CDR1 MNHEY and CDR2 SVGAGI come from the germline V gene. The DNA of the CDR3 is TGTGCCAGCAGCTATGCGGAGAGAGGGTCACCCCTCCACTTT. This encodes CASSYAERGSPLHF.

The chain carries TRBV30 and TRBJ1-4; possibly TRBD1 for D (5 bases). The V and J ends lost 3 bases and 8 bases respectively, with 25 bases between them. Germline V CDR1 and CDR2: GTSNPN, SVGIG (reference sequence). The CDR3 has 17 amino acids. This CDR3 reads CAWRGPIYPGGGEKLFF. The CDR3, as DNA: TGTGCCTGGAGAGGGCCAATTTACCCCGGTGGGGGGGAAAAACTGTTTTTT.

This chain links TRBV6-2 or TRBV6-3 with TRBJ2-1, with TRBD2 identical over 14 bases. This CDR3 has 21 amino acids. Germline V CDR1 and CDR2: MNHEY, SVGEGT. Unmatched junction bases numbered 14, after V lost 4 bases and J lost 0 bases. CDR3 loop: CASSSTRLAGGQRFSYNEQFF. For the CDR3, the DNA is TGTGCCAGCAGTTCTACCCGACTAGCGGGGGGGCAGAGGTTCTCCTACAATGAGCAGTTCTTC.

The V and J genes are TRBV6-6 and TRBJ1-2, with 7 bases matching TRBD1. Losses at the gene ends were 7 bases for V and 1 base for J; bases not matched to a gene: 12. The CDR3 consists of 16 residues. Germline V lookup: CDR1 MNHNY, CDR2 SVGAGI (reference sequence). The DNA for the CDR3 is TGTGCCAGCAAGGGGGCGGGGCACCCAAATAACTATGGCTACACCTTC. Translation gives CASKGAGHPNNYGYTF.

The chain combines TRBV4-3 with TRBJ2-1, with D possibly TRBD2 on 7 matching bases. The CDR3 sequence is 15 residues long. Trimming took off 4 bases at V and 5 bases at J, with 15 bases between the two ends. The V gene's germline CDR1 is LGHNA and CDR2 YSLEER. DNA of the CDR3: TGCGCCAGCAGCCCAGGGGAGCGGGGCCACAATGAGCAGTTCTTC. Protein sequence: CASSPGERGHNEQFF.

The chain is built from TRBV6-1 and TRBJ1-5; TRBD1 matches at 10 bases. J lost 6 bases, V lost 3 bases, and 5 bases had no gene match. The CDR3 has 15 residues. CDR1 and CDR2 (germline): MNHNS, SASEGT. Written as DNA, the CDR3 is TGTGCCAGCAGTGAGGGACAGGGGTTGGGTCAGCCCCAGCATTTT. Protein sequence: CASSEGQGLGQPQHF.

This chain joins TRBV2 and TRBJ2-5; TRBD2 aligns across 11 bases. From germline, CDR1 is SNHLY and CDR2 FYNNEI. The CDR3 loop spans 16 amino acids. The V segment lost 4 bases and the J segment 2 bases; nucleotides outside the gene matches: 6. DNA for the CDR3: TGTGCCAGCAGTGCTACTAGCGGGGGAGGGCAAGAGACCCAGTACTTC. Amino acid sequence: CASSATSGGGQETQYF.

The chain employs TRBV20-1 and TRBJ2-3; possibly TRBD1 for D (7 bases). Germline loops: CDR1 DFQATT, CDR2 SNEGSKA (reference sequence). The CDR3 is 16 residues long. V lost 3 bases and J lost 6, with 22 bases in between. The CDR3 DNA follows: TGCAGTGCTAGTGGGGGGCGGGACAGCGGATCGGATACGCAGTATTTT. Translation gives CSASGGRDSGSDTQYF.

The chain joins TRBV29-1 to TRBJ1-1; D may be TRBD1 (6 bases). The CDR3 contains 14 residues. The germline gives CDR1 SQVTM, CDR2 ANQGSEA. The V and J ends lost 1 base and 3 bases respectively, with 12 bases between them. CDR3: CSVEGDIPHTEAFF. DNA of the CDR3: TGCAGCGTTGAAGGGGACATCCCCCACACTGAAGCTTTCTTT.

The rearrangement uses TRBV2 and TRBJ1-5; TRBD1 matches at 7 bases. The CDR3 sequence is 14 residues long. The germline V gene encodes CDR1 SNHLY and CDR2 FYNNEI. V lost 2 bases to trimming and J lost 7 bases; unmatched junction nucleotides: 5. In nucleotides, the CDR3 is TGTGCCAGCAGTGAAACGCAGGGGGGCCAGCCCCAGCATTTT. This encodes CASSETQGGQPQHF.

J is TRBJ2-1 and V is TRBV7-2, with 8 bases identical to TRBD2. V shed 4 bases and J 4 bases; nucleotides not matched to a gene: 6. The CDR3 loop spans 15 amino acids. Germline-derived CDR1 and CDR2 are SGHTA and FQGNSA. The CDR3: CASSSGGPRYNEQFF. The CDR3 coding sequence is TGTGCCAGCAGCTCGGGGGGGCCTAGATACAATGAGCAGTTCTTC. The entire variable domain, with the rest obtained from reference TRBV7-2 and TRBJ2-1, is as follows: GAGVSQSPSNKVTEKGKDVELRCDPISGHTALYWYRQSLGQGLEFLIYFQGNSAPDKSGLPSDRFSAERTGGSVSTLTIQRTQQEDSAVYLCASSSGGPRYNEQFFGPGTRLTVL.

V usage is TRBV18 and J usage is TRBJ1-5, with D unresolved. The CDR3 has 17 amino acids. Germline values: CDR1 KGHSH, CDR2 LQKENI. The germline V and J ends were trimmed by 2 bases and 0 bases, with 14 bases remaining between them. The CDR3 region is CASSPYRPGFSNQPQHF. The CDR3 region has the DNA TGTGCCAGCTCACCATACCGGCCAGGATTTAGCAATCAGCCCCAGCATTTT.

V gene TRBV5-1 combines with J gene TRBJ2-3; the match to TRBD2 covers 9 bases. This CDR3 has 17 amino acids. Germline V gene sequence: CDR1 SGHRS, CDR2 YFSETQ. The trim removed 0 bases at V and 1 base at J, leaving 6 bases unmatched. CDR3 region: CASSLGGSSGGTDTQYF. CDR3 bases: TGCGCCAGCAGCTTGGGAGGATCTAGCGGGGGCACAGATACGCAGTATTTT. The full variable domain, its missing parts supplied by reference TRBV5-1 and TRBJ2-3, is KAGVTQTPRYLIKTRGQQVTLSCSPISGHRSVSWYQQTPGQGLQFLFEYFSETQRNKGNFPGRFSGRQFSNSRSEMNVSTLELGDSALYLCASSLGGSSGGTDTQYFGPGTRLTVL.

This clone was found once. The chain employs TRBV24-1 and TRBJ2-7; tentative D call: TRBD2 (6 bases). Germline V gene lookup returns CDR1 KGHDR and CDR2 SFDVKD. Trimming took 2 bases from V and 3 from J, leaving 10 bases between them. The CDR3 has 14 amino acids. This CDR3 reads CATSDSGDYYEQYF. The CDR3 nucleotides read TGTGCCACCAGTGATTCGGGAGACTACTACGAGCAGTACTTC.

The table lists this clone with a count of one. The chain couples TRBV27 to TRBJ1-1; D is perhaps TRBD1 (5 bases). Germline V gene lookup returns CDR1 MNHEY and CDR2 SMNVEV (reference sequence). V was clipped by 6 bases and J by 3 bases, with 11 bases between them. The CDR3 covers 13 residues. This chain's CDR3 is CASRGGRYTEAFF. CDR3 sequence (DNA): TGTGCCAGCAGGGGGGGACGGTACACTGAAGCTTTCTTT.

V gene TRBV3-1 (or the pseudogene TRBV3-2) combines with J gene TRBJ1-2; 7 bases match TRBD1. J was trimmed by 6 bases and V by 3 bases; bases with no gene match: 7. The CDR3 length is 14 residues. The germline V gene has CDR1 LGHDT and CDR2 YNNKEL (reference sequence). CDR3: CASSQKGASNGYTF. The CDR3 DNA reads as TGTGCCAGCAGCCAGAAGGGGGCATCCAATGGCTACACCTTC.

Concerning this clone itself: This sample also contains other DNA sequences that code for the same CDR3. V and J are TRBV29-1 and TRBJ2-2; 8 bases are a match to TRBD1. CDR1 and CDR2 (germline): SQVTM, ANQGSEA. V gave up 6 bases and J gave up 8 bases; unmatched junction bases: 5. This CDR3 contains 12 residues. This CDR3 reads CSVGQGRGELFF. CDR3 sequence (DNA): TGCAGCGTCGGACAGGGAAGAGGGGAGCTGTTTTTT.

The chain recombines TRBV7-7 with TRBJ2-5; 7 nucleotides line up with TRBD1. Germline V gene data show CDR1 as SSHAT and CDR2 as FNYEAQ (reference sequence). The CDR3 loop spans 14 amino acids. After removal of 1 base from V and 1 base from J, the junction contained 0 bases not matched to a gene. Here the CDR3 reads CASSLGTGQETQYF. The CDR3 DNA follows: TGTGCCAGCAGCTTAGGGACAGGCCAAGAGACCCAGTACTTC. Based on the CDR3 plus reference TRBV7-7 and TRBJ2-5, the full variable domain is GAGVSQSPRYKVTKRGQDVTLRCDPISSHATLYWYQQALGQGPEFLTYFNYEAQPDKSGLPSDRFSAERPEGSISTLTIQRTEQRDSAMYRCASSLGTGQETQYFGPGTRLLVL.

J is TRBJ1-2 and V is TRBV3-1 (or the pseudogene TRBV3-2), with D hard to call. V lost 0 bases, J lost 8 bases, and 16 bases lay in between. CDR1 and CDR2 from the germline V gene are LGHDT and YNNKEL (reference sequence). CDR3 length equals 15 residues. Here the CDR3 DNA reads TGTGCCAGCAGCCAAGATGCCCGGACCCGAGGGGGCTACACCTTC. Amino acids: CASSQDARTRGGYTF.

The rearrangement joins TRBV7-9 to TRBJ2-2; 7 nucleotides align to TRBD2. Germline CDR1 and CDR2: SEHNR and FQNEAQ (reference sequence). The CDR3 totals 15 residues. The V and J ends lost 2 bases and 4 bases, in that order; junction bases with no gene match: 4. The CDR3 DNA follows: TGTGCCAGCAGCTTACGGCGGGGGATCACCGGGGAGCTGTTTTTT. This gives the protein CASSLRRGITGELFF.

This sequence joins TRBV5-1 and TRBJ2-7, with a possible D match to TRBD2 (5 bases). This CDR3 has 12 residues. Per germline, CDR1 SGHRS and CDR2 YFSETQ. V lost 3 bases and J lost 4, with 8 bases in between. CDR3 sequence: CASSSPGYEQYF. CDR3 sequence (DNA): TGCGCCAGCAGCTCCCCGGGGTACGAGCAGTACTTC.

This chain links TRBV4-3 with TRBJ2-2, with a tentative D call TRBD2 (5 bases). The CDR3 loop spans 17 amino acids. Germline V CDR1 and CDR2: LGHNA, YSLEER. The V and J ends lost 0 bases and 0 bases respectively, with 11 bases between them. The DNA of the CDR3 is TGCGCCAGCAGCCAAGATAACGGGAAGACGAACACCGGGGAGCTGTTTTTT. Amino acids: CASSQDNGKTNTGELFF.

The CDR3 protein is CASSQALREYGYTF. The CDR3 region has the DNA TGTGCCAGCAGCCAAGCTCTCAGGGAATATGGCTACACCTTC. The gene calls are TRBV11-2 and TRBJ1-2; possibly TRBD1 for D (5 bases). There are 14 residues in the CDR3. V gave up 5 bases and J gave up 5 bases, with 15 bases separating them. Germline V gene lookup returns CDR1 SGHAT and CDR2 FQNNGV.

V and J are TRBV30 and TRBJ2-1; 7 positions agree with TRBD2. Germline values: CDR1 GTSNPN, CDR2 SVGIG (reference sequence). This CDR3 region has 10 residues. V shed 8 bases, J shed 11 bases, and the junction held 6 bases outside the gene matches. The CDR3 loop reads CAHGGTQQFF. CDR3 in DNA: TGTGCCCACGGGGGGACTCAGCAGTTCTTC.

The DNA for the CDR3 is TGTGCCAGCAGCCATGGGACTAGCGGGGGGGCCAGTAGAGAGACCCAGTACTTC. Amino acids: CASSHGTSGGASRETQYF. This rearrangement joins TRBV3-1 (or the pseudogene TRBV3-2) to TRBJ2-5, with 16 bases matching TRBD2. The V gene end was trimmed by 3 bases and the J gene end by 4 bases; junction bases not matched to a gene: 8. The CDR3 length is 18 residues. Germline V gene data show CDR1 as LGHDT and CDR2 as YNNKEL (reference sequence).

CDR3 nucleotide sequence: TGTGCCAGCAGTTCAGGGAACGGCAATCAGCCCCAGCATTTT. Its protein is CASSSGNGNQPQHF. The chain couples TRBV28 to TRBJ1-5; D might be TRBD1 (5 bases). This CDR3 contains 14 residues. V lost 4 bases and J 2 bases, leaving 9 bases between the germline ends. Germline CDR1 and CDR2: MDHEN and SYDVKM.

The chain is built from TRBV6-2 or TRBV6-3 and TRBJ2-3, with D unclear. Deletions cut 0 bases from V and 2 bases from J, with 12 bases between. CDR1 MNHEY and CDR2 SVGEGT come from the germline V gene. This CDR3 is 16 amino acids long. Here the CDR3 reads CASSYSMSKLTDTQYF. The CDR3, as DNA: TGTGCCAGCAGTTACTCCATGAGTAAACTCACAGATACGCAGTATTTT.

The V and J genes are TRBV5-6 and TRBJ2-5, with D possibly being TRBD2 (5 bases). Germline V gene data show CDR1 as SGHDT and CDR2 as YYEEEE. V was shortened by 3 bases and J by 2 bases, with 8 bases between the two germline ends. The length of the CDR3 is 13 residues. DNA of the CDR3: TGTGCCAGCAGCTCGGACTTTCAAGAGACCCAGTACTTC. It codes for CASSSDFQETQYF.

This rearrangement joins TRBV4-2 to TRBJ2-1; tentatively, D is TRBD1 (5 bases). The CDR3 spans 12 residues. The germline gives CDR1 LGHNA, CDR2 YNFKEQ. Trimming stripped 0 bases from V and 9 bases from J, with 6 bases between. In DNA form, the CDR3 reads TGTGCCAGCAGCCAAGACAGGGTTGAGCAGTTCTTC. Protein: CASSQDRVEQFF.

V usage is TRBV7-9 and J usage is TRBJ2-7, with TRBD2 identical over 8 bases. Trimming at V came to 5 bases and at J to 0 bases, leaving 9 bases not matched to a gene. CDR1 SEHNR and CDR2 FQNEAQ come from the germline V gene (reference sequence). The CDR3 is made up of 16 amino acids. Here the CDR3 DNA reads TGTGCCAGCAGCCCGAGCGGGGGCGTTAGCTCCTACGAGCAGTACTTC. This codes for CASSPSGGVSSYEQYF.

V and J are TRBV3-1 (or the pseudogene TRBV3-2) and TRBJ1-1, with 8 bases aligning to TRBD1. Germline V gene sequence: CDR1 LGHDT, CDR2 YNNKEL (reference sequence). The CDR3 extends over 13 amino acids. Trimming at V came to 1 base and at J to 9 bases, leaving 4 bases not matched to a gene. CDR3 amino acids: CASSQARGLKAFF. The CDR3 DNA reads TGTGCCAGCAGCCAAGCCAGGGGGCTGAAAGCTTTCTTT.